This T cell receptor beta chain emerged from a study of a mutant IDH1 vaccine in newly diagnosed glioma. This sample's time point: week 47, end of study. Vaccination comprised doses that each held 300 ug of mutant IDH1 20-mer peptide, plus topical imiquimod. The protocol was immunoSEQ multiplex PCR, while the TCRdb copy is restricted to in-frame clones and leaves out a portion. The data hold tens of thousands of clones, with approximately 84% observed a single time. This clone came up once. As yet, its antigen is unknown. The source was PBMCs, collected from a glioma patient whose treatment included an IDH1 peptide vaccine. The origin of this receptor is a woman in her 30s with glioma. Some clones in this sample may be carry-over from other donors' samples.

CDR3 in DNA: TGTGCCAGCAGAACATCGGACAGGGTAGAGACCCAGTACTTC. Protein: CASRTSDRVETQYF. The genes are TRBV5-4 and TRBJ2-5; 8 positions agree with TRBD1. Unmatched junction bases numbered 7, after V lost 5 bases and J lost 4 bases. Germline V gives CDR1 SGHNT, CDR2 YYREEE (reference sequence). CDR3 length: 14 residues.